One TCR beta chain is described in this entry. The entry originates in a study of shared clonotypes between healthy human individuals. Study at large: For every donor, three CD4 naive, three CD4 memory, two CD8 naive and one CD8 memory plates were used.

The data were produced by immunoSEQ multiplex PCR, yet TCRdb's version contains in-frame clones alone and is incomplete. The repertoire consists of over 2 million clones, with 90% to 95% occurring once and the leading ten covering more than 0.1%. The V end lost 0 bases, the J end lost 4 bases, and 14 bases lay between the germline ends. Germline assignment: CDR1 SGHDT and CDR2 YYEEEE. There are 15 residues in the CDR3. The receptor comes from a young man in good health. The chain combines TRBV5-6 with TRBJ2-7, with D unclear. Sample: naive CD4+ T cells sorted from blood. Subset: CD45RA+ positively selected. The CDR3: CASSLGTLGVYEQYF. The DNA for the CDR3 is TGTGCCAGCAGCTTGGGAACACTTGGGGTTTACGAGCAGTACTTC.